This T cell receptor beta chain was sequenced during a study of blood T cell repertoires in COVID-19. Study as a whole: Acute and convalescent COVID-19 specimens originated in the United States, Italy and Spain. Sources were T cells, B-cell-depleted T cells, or PBMCs; the material itself was cDNA or gDNA.

In the original workflow: How many nucleated cells were present was estimated from reference gene primer amplification. Clones were sequenced by immunoSEQ multiplex PCR, and TCRdb holds only the in-frame ones, with some missing. That table is the source of V, J and clone size, and D and trimming were worked out from the DNA. The data contain 380,000 or so clones, less than 90% of them seen just once; the ten biggest clones take up 7% to 7.5%. The V segment lost 10 bases and the J segment 0 bases; nucleotides outside the gene matches: 9. Germline V CDR1 and CDR2: LNHDA, SQIVND (reference sequence). The CDR3 extends over 14 amino acids. Seattle patients were enrolled during active infection and followed longitudinally.

The origin of this receptor is a woman aged 55 to 70 with COVID-19, enrolled during active disease. The sample was peripheral blood. The chain links TRBV19 to TRBJ2-7; TRBD2 aligns across 7 bases. The CDR3 nucleotides read TGTGCCACCAAACTGGGGAGGGGCTCCTACGAGCAGTACTTC. It is translated as CATKLGRGSYEQYF.